This is a list of T cell receptor beta chains from one sample in a study of blood T cells in healthy people across ages. TCRdb reanalysed the 5' RACE reads using MiXCR and keeps one entry per CDR3 protein. Of some 1,000,000 distinct CDR3 sequences listed, almost 25% are singletons. This same sample was also taken into another study, of T cells of mothers and their children.

The sequencing input was blood. All receptors derive from a girl aged 2 to 10 in good health. Each CDR3 is given with its conserved first and last residue. The D gene is left open where the match is weak. Only part of the rows carry a size: once, few, many, or a class if the clone is expanded.

d_call: TRBD1; clone_size: few; cdr3_length: 15; j_call: TRBJ2-1; v_call: TRBV9; cdr3_aa: CASSGRQGVGNEQFF; cdr3_nt: TGTGCCAGCAGCGGCAGACAGGGGGTCGGCAATGAGCAGTTCTTC
d_call: TRBD1; clone_size: once; cdr3_length: 15; j_call: TRBJ2-1; v_call: TRBV9; cdr3_aa: CASGSTGIGRDEQFF; cdr3_nt: TGTGCCAGCGGATCGACAGGGATCGGTAGGGATGAGCAGTTCTTC
d_call: .; clone_size: .; cdr3_length: 12; j_call: TRBJ1-2; v_call: TRBV19; cdr3_aa: CASGGLLYGYTF; cdr3_nt: TGTGCCAGTGGGGGACTTCTCTACGGCTACACCTTC
d_call: .; clone_size: few; cdr3_length: 15; j_call: TRBJ2-5; v_call: TRBV21-1; cdr3_aa: CASSKEKRGRETQYF; cdr3_nt: TGTGCCAGCAGCAAAGAGAAGCGGGGGAGAGAGACCCAGTACTTC
d_call: .; clone_size: .; cdr3_length: 14; j_call: TRBJ2-4; v_call: TRBV29-1; cdr3_aa: CSVKTVIAKNIQYF; cdr3_nt: TGCAGCGTTAAGACGGTTATAGCCAAAAACATTCAGTACTTC
d_call: TRBD1; clone_size: few; cdr3_length: 12; j_call: TRBJ1-4; v_call: TRBV12-3/TRBV12-4; cdr3_aa: CASRQQGTKLFF; cdr3_nt: TGTGCCAGCAGACAACAGGGGACGAAACTGTTTTTT
d_call: TRBD2; clone_size: few; cdr3_length: 16; j_call: TRBJ2-1; v_call: TRBV9; cdr3_aa: CASSVVGLAGANEQFF; cdr3_nt: TGTGCCAGCAGCGTAGTAGGACTAGCGGGGGCTAATGAGCAGTTCTTC
d_call: .; clone_size: .; cdr3_length: 12; j_call: TRBJ1-2; v_call: TRBV9; cdr3_aa: CASSVDGETPVF; cdr3_nt: TGTGCCAGCAGCGTAGATGGGGAAACGCCGGTTTTC
d_call: TRBD2; clone_size: few; cdr3_length: 18; j_call: TRBJ2-5; v_call: TRBV20-1; cdr3_aa: CSAVAGGIKRTQEETQYF; cdr3_nt: TGCAGTGCCGTAGCGGGAGGCATTAAACGAACCCAAGAAGAGACCCAGTACTTC
d_call: TRBD2; clone_size: .; cdr3_length: 15; j_call: TRBJ2-3; v_call: TRBV5-5; cdr3_aa: CASSRRGGETDTQYF; cdr3_nt: TGTGCCAGCAGCCGACGCGGGGGGGAGACAGATACGCAGTATTTT
d_call: .; clone_size: few; cdr3_length: 12; j_call: TRBJ2-7; v_call: TRBV29-1; cdr3_aa: CSVMGLSYEQYF; cdr3_nt: TGCAGCGTCATGGGTCTTTCCTACGAGCAGTACTTC
d_call: TRBD1; clone_size: few; cdr3_length: 16; j_call: TRBJ2-5; v_call: TRBV7-6; cdr3_aa: CASSFLGGQGSETQYF; cdr3_nt: TGTGCCAGCAGCTTCTTGGGGGGACAGGGTTCAGAGACCCAGTACTTC
d_call: .; clone_size: .; cdr3_length: 10; j_call: TRBJ2-1; v_call: TRBV6-2/TRBV6-3; cdr3_aa: CASRDVEQFF; cdr3_nt: TGTGCCAGCCGGGACGTTGAGCAGTTCTTC
d_call: .; clone_size: .; cdr3_length: 12; j_call: TRBJ2-5; v_call: TRBV11-2; cdr3_aa: CASSLQTETQYF; cdr3_nt: TGTGCCAGCAGCCTCCAGACAGAGACCCAGTACTTC
d_call: .; clone_size: .; cdr3_length: 15; j_call: TRBJ2-5; v_call: TRBV3-1; cdr3_aa: CASSRIGQFQETQYF; cdr3_nt: TGTGCCAGCAGCCGAATCGGACAGTTCCAAGAGACCCAGTACTTC
d_call: .; clone_size: few; cdr3_length: 13; j_call: TRBJ2-7; v_call: TRBV20-1; cdr3_aa: CSARDGHTYEQYF; cdr3_nt: TGCAGTGCTAGAGATGGCCACACCTACGAGCAGTACTTC
d_call: .; clone_size: many; cdr3_length: 12; j_call: TRBJ1-1; v_call: TRBV7-8; cdr3_aa: CASSLIDREAFF; cdr3_nt: TGTGCCAGCAGCCTAATAGACAGGGAAGCTTTCTTT
d_call: .; clone_size: few; cdr3_length: 17; j_call: TRBJ2-2; v_call: TRBV9; cdr3_aa: CASSVGSMAPNTGELFF; cdr3_nt: TGTGCCAGCAGCGTAGGTTCTATGGCACCGAACACCGGGGAGCTGTTTTTT
d_call: TRBD2; clone_size: .; cdr3_length: 14; j_call: TRBJ2-5; v_call: TRBV2; cdr3_aa: CASRPERGRETQYF; cdr3_nt: TGTGCCAGCAGACCCGAGCGGGGGCGGGAGACCCAGTACTTC
d_call: .; clone_size: .; cdr3_length: 15; j_call: TRBJ2-3; v_call: TRBV7-9; cdr3_aa: CASSPRLSSTDTQYF; cdr3_nt: TGTGCCAGCAGCCCCAGACTTTCTAGCACAGATACGCAGTATTTT
d_call: TRBD2; clone_size: .; cdr3_length: 16; j_call: TRBJ2-3; v_call: TRBV7-8; cdr3_aa: CASSLVFGAGVDTQYF; cdr3_nt: TGTGCCAGCAGCTTAGTCTTCGGAGCGGGGGTAGATACGCAGTATTTT
d_call: TRBD1; clone_size: .; cdr3_length: 15; j_call: TRBJ2-7; v_call: TRBV28; cdr3_aa: CVSSRGQGLSYEQYF; cdr3_nt: TGTGTCAGCAGTCGTGGACAGGGCCTATCCTACGAGCAGTACTTC
d_call: .; clone_size: .; cdr3_length: 16; j_call: TRBJ1-1; v_call: TRBV18; cdr3_aa: CASSPEGRPSNTEAFF; cdr3_nt: TGTGCCAGCTCACCAGAAGGCAGGCCTTCGAACACTGAAGCTTTCTTT
d_call: .; clone_size: few; cdr3_length: 13; j_call: TRBJ2-5; v_call: TRBV20-1; cdr3_aa: CSARLPIEETQYF; cdr3_nt: TGCAGTGCCCGTTTACCAATCGAAGAGACCCAGTACTTC
d_call: .; clone_size: .; cdr3_length: 14; j_call: TRBJ2-5; v_call: TRBV29-1; cdr3_aa: CSVRRGGNQETQYF; cdr3_nt: TGCAGCGTCAGGAGGGGGGGGAACCAAGAGACCCAGTACTTC
d_call: TRBD2; clone_size: few; cdr3_length: 17; j_call: TRBJ2-5; v_call: TRBV7-2; cdr3_aa: CASSLSPSPGLVGEQYF; cdr3_nt: TGTGCCAGCAGCTTATCCCCAAGTCCGGGACTAGTCGGGGAGCAGTACTTC
d_call: .; clone_size: .; cdr3_length: 12; j_call: TRBJ1-1; v_call: TRBV12-3/TRBV12-4; cdr3_aa: CASSPGGLEAFF; cdr3_nt: TGTGCCAGCAGTCCGGGGGGGTTGGAAGCTTTCTTT
d_call: TRBD1; clone_size: once; cdr3_length: 13; j_call: TRBJ2-7; v_call: TRBV6-5; cdr3_aa: CATSSTGGSEQYF; cdr3_nt: TGTGCCACTTCGTCGACAGGGGGGTCCGAGCAGTACTTC
d_call: .; clone_size: .; cdr3_length: 16; j_call: TRBJ2-7; v_call: TRBV7-9; cdr3_aa: CASSLGPRERRYEQYF; cdr3_nt: TGTGCCAGCAGCTTAGGCCCCAGGGAAAGACGGTACGAGCAGTACTTC
d_call: .; clone_size: .; cdr3_length: 13; j_call: TRBJ2-2; v_call: TRBV5-1; cdr3_aa: CASSLDRTGELFF; cdr3_nt: TGCGCCAGCAGCTTGGATAGGACCGGGGAGCTGTTTTTT
d_call: .; clone_size: few; cdr3_length: 17; j_call: TRBJ2-2; v_call: TRBV5-6; cdr3_aa: CASSLLGASENTGELFF; cdr3_nt: TGTGCCAGCAGCTTGTTGGGCGCCAGCGAGAACACCGGGGAGCTGTTTTTT
d_call: TRBD1; clone_size: .; cdr3_length: 14; j_call: TRBJ1-1; v_call: TRBV20-1; cdr3_aa: CSAPTTGGETEAFF; cdr3_nt: TGCAGTGCTCCGACGACAGGGGGTGAAACTGAAGCTTTCTTT
d_call: .; clone_size: few; cdr3_length: 13; j_call: TRBJ2-1; v_call: TRBV11-2; cdr3_aa: CASSLVLGGEQFF; cdr3_nt: TGTGCCAGCAGCTTAGTTTTGGGTGGTGAGCAGTTCTTC
d_call: TRBD1; clone_size: few; cdr3_length: 14; j_call: TRBJ1-6; v_call: TRBV27; cdr3_aa: CASSWTGVNSPLHF; cdr3_nt: TGTGCCAGCAGTTGGACAGGGGTGAATTCACCCCTCCACTTT
d_call: TRBD1; clone_size: few; cdr3_length: 18; j_call: TRBJ2-6; v_call: TRBV7-2; cdr3_aa: CASSPWGTGVSGANVLTF; cdr3_nt: TGTGCCAGCAGCCCATGGGGGACAGGGGTCTCTGGGGCCAACGTCCTGACTTTC
d_call: TRBD2; clone_size: .; cdr3_length: 15; j_call: TRBJ2-1; v_call: TRBV13; cdr3_aa: CASSPSPSGSNEQFF; cdr3_nt: TGTGCCAGCAGCCCCTCCCCTAGCGGGAGCAATGAGCAGTTCTTC
d_call: TRBD2; clone_size: few; cdr3_length: 20; j_call: TRBJ2-5; v_call: TRBV7-8; cdr3_aa: CASSLVPLLISGGQGETQYF; cdr3_nt: TGTGCCAGCAGCTTAGTCCCCCTGCTTATAAGCGGGGGGCAAGGAGAGACCCAGTACTTC
d_call: .; clone_size: few; cdr3_length: 15; j_call: TRBJ2-1; v_call: TRBV4-3; cdr3_aa: CASSQDSAGRGEQFF; cdr3_nt: TGCGCCAGCAGCCAAGATTCTGCAGGGCGGGGAGAGCAGTTCTTC
d_call: .; clone_size: few; cdr3_length: 16; j_call: TRBJ2-5; v_call: TRBV11-2; cdr3_aa: CASSLRGTGGRETQYF; cdr3_nt: TGTGCCAGCAGCTTAAGGGGAACTGGGGGAAGAGAGACCCAGTACTTC
d_call: .; clone_size: .; cdr3_length: 17; j_call: TRBJ2-7; v_call: TRBV27; cdr3_aa: CASSFQPGHHSSYEQYF; cdr3_nt: TGTGCCAGCAGTTTTCAACCAGGACACCATAGCTCCTACGAGCAGTACTTC
d_call: TRBD2; clone_size: once; cdr3_length: 19; j_call: TRBJ2-5; v_call: TRBV3-1; cdr3_aa: CASSGTSGNSSTTQEAQYF; cdr3_nt: TGTGCCAGCAGCGGGACTAGCGGGAATTCATCCACCACACAAGAGGCCCAGTACTTC
d_call: .; clone_size: .; cdr3_length: 14; j_call: TRBJ1-2; v_call: TRBV7-2; cdr3_aa: CASSQPGLGYGYTF; cdr3_nt: TGTGCCAGCAGCCAGCCCGGGTTGGGCTATGGCTACACCTTC